This T cell receptor (beta chain) is from a study of shared clonotypes between healthy human individuals. Study outcomes and limitations: Naive CD4 clonotypes were shared across several donors at approximately 5.3%.

This table comes from immunoSEQ multiplex PCR, and its TCRdb copy is limited to in-frame clones, with some not included. The table has approximately 720,000 clones, 55% to 75% seen once. Looked up from germline, CDR1 is SGHTA and CDR2 is FQGTGA. CDR3 size: 15 residues. The V end was cut by 6 bases, the J end by 2 bases, with 15 bases between. Notes on this clone: Antigen unknown.

The gene calls are TRBV7-3 and TRBJ2-3; D tentatively fits TRBD1 or TRBD2 (5 bases each). The TCR sequence derives from a woman aged 30 to 39 in good health. Material: memory CD4+ T cells sorted from blood. Subset reported: CD45RA-negative fraction. The CDR3 reads CASSHQKGPTDTQYF. The CDR3 DNA reads TGTGCCAGCAGTCACCAAAAGGGACCCACAGATACGCAGTATTTT.